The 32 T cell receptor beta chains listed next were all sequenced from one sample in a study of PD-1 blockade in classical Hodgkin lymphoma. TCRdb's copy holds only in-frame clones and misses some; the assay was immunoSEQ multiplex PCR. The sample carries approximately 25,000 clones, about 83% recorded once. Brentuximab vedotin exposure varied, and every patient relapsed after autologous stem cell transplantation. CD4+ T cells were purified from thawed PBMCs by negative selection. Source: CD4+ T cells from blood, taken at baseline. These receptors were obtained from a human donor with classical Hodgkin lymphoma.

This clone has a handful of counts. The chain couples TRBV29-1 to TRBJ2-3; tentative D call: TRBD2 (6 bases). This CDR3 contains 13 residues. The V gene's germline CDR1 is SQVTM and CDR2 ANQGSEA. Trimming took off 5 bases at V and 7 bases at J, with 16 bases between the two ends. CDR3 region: CSVRAQEGNTQYF. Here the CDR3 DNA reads TGCAGCGTTCGGGCACAGGAGGGAAATACGCAGTATTTT.

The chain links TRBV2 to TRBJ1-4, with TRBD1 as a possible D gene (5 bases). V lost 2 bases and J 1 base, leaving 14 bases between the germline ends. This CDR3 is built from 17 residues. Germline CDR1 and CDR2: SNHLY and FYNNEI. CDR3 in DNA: TGTGCCAGCAGTGAAAGTAACGGGGGGGTAACTAATGAAAAACTGTTTTTT. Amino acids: CASSESNGGVTNEKLFF.

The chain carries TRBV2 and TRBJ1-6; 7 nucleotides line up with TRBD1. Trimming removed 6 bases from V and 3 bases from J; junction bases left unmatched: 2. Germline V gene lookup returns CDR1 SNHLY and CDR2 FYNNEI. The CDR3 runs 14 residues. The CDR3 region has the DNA TGTGCCAGCAGCAGGGACAGCTATAATTCACCCCTCCACTTT. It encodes CASSRDSYNSPLHF.

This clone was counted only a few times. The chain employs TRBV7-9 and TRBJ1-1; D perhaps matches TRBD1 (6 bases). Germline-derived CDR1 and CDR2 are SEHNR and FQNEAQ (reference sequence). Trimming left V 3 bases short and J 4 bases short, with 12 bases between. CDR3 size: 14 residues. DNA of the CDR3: TGTGCCAGCAGCTTTCTAGGGACATCCACTGAAGCTTTCTTT. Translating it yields CASSFLGTSTEAFF.

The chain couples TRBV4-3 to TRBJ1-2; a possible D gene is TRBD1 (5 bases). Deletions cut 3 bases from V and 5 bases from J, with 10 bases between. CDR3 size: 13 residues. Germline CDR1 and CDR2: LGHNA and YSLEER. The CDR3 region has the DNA TGCGCCAGCAGCCAGGACTGGGGGTATGGCTACACCTTC. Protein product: CASSQDWGYGYTF.

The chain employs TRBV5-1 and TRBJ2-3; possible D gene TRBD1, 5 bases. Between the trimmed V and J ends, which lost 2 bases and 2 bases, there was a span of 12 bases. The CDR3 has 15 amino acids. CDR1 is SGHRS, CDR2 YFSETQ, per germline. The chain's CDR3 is CASSFVQGFTDTQYF. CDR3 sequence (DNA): TGCGCCAGCAGCTTTGTTCAGGGTTTCACAGATACGCAGTATTTT.

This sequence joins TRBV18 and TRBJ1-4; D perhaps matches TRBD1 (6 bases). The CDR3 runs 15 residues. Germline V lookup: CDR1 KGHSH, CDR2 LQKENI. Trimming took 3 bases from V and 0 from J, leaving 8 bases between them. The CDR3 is CASSPRTATNEKLFF. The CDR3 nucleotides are TGTGCCAGCTCACCTAGGACAGCAACTAATGAAAAACTGTTTTTT.

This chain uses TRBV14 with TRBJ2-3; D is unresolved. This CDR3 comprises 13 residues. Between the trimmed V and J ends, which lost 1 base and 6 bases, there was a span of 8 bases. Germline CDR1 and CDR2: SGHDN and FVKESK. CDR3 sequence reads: CASSQGAWDTQYF. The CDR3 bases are TGTGCCAGCAGCCAAGGAGCCTGGGATACGCAGTATTTT.

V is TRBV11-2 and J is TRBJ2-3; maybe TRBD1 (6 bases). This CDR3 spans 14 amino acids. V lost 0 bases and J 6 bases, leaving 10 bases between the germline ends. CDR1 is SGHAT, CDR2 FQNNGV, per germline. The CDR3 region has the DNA TGTGCCAGCAGCTTAGATCCGAGGGGGGATACGCAGTATTTT. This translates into CASSLDPRGDTQYF.

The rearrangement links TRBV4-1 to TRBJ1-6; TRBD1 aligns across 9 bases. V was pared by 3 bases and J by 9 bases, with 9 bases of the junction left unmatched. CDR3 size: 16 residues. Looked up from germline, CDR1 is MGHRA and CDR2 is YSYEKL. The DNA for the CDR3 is TGCGCCAGCAGCCACCTTATTGACAGGGGGGCTTCACCCCTCCACTTT. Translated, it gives CASSHLIDRGASPLHF.

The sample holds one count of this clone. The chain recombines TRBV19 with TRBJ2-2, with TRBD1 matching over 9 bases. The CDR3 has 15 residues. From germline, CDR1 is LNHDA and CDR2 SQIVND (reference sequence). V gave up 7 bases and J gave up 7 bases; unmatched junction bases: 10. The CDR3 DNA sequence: TGTGCCAGTACCGGGACAGGGAGTCTAGTCGGGGAGCTGTTTTTT. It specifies CASTGTGSLVGELFF. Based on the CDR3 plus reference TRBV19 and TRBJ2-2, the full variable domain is DGGITQSPKYLFRKEGQNVTLSCEQNLNHDAMYWYRQDPGQGLRLIYYSQIVNDFQKGDIAEGYSVSREKKESFPLTVTSAQKNPTAFYLCASTGTGSLVGELFFGEGSRLTVL.

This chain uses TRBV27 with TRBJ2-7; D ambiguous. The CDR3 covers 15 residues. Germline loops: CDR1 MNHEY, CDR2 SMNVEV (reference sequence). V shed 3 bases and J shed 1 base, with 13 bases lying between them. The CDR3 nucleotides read TGTGCCAGCAGTTTGTTAGGGTTTTCATCCTACGAGCAGTACTTC. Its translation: CASSLLGFSSYEQYF.

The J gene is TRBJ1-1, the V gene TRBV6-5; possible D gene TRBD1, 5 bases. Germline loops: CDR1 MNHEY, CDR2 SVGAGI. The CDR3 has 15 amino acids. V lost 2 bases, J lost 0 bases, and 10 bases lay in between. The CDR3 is CASSYDRLLNTEAFF. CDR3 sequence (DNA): TGTGCCAGCAGTTACGACAGACTATTGAACACTGAAGCTTTCTTT.

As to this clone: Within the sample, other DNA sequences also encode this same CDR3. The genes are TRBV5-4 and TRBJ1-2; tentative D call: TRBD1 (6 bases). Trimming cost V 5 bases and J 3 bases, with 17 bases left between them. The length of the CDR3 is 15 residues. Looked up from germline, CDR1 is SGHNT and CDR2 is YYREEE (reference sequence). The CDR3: CASRRENRAYYGYTF. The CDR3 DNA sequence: TGTGCCAGCAGAAGAGAAAACAGGGCTTACTATGGCTACACCTTC.

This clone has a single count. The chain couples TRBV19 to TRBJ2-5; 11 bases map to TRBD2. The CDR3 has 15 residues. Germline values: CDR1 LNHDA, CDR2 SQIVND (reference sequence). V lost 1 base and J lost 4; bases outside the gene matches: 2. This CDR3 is CASSIGLAGIETQYF. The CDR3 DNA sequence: TGTGCCAGTAGTATAGGACTAGCGGGGATAGAGACCCAGTACTTC.

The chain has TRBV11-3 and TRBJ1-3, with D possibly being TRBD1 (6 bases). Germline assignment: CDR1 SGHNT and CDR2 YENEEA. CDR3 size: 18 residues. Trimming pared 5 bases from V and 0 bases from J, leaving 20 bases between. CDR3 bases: TGTGCCAGCAGCCCTGAGGGGGGGCGAATCTTCTCTGGAAACACCATATATTTT. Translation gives CASSPEGGRIFSGNTIYF.

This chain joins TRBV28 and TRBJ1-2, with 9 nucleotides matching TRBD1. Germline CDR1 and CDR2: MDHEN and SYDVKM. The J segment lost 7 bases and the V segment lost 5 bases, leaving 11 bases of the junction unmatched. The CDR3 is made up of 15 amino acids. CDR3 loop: CASSQTNRDRAGYTF. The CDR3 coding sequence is TGTGCCAGCAGTCAAACAAACCGGGACAGGGCTGGCTACACCTTC.

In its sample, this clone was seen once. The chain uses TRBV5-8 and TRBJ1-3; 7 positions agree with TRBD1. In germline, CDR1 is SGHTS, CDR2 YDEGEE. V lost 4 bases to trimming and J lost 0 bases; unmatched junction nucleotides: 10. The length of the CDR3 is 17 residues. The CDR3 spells CASSGEDRRYSGNTIYF. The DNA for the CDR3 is TGTGCCAGCAGCGGGGAGGACAGGCGTTACTCTGGAAACACCATATATTTT.

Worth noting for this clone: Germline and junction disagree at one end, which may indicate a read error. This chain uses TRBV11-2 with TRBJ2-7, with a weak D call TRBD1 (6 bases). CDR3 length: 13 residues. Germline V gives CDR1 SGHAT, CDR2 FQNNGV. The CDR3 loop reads CASSLDLQGKPNF. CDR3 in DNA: TGTGCCAGCAGCTTAGACCTACAGGGAAAACCTAACTTC.

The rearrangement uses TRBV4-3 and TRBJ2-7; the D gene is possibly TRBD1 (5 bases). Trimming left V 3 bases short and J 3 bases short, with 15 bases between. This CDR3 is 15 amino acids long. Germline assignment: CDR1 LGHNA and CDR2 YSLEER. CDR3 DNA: TGCGCCAGCAGCCAGAGACCTGAAAGGGGCTACGAGCAGTACTTC. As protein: CASSQRPERGYEQYF.

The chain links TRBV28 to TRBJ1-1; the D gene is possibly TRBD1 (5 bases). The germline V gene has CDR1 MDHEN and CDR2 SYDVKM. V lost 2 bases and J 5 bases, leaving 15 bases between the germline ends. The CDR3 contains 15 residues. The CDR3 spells CASSLDPGLGTEAFF. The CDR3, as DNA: TGTGCCAGCAGTTTAGATCCAGGGCTGGGGACTGAAGCTTTCTTT.

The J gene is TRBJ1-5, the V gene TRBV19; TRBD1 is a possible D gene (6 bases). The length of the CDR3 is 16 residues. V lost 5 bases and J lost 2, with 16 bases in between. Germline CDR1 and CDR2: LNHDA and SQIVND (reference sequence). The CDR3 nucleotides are TGTGCCAGTAGTGAGACTCAGGGGTTCGGCAATCAGCCCCAGCATTTT. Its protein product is CASSETQGFGNQPQHF.

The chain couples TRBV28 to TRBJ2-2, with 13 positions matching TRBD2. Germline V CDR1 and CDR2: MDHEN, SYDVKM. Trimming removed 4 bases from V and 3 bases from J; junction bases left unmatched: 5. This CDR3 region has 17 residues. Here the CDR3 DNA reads TGTGCCAGCAGTTCGACTAGCGGGGGGAGGGACACCGGGGAGCTGTTTTTT. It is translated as CASSSTSGGRDTGELFF.

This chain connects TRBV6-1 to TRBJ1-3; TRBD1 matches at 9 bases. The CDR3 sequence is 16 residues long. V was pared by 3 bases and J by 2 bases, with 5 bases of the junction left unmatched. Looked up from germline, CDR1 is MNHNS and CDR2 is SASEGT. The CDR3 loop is CASSEPGQGPGNTIYF. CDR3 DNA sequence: TGTGCCAGCAGTGAGCCAGGACAGGGGCCTGGAAACACCATATATTTT.

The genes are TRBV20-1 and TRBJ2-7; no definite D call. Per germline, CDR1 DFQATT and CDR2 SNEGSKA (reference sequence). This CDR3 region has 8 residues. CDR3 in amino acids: CSAASKVV. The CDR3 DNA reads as TGCAGTGCGGCTTCTAAGGTCGTC.

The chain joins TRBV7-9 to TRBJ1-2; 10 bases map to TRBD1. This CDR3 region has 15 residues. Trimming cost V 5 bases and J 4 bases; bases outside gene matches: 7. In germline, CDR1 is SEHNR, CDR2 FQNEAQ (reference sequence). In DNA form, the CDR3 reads TGTGCCAGCAGCGCGACAGGGGGCGACGGCTATGGCTACACCTTC. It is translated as CASSATGGDGYGYTF.

The CDR3: CASSGRMEAGWGTDTQYF. The CDR3 DNA reads TGCGCCAGCAGTGGCAGGATGGAAGCGGGGTGGGGCACAGATACGCAGTATTTT. This chain joins TRBV10-1 and TRBJ2-3; 7 nucleotides line up with TRBD2. J gave up 1 base and V 4 bases, and 14 bases lay outside the gene matches. From germline, CDR1 is WNHNN and CDR2 SYGVQD (reference sequence). This CDR3 has 18 residues.

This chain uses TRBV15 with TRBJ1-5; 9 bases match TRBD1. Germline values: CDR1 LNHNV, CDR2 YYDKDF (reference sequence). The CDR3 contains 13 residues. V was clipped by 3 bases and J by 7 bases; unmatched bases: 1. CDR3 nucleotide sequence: TGTGCCACCAGCAGGGGACAGGGACAGCCCCAGCATTTT. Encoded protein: CATSRGQGQPQHF.

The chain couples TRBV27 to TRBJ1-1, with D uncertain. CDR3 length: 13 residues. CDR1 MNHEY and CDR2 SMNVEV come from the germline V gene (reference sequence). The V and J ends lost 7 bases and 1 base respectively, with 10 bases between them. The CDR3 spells CASTRTGNTEAFF. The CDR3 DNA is TGTGCCAGCACCCGGACGGGGAACACTGAAGCTTTCTTT.

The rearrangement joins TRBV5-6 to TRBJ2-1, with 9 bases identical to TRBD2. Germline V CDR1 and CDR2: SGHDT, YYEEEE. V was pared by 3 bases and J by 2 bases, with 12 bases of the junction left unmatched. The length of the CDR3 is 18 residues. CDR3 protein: CASSWEPPGLAPYNEQFF. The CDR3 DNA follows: TGTGCCAGCAGCTGGGAACCGCCGGGACTAGCCCCCTACAATGAGCAGTTCTTC.

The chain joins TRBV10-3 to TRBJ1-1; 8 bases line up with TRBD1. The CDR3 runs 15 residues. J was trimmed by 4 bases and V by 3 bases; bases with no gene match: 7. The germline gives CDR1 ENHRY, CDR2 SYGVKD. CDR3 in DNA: TGTGCCATCAGTGATTGGACAGGGAAGGGCACTGAAGCTTTCTTT. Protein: CAISDWTGKGTEAFF.

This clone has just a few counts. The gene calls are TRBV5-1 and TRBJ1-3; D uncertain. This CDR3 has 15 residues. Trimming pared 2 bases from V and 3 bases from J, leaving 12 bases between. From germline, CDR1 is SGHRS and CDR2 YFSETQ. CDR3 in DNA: TGCGCCAGCAGCTTAGGGTTTAGCTTTGGAAACACCATATATTTT. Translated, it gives CASSLGFSFGNTIYF.